The TCR beta chain described here comes from a study of lymphopenia after photon versus proton radiotherapy (dated by TCRdb to the late 2010s). Looking at the study overall: The study compared the immunological effects of photon versus proton radiation therapy in patients with gastrointestinal tumors who developed high-grade lymphopenia. The cohort comprised 15 to 20 patients with gastrointestinal tumors who received either photon or proton therapy and then developed lymphopenia. The study was designed to characterize how the impact on the immune system differs between the two radiation modalities.

A remark on this clone: This receptor's antigen is unknown. No qualities accompany the bases; no much larger clone lies one base away.

Overall study results and their limits: Proton-treated patients stayed relatively stable during treatment, while photon-treated patients lost naive T cells and TCR diversity and gained effector/memory populations. After the lymphocyte count nadir, repertoires from photon-treated patients showed oligoclonal expansion, particularly of CD8+ Temra cells, and this expansion drove the decline in diversity. Among patients across the cohort who died, overall survival time showed an inverse correlation with a larger post-nadir drop in TCR diversity. The authors looked at the survival association only in patients who died, and they framed better survival with proton therapy as a possibility rather than a demonstrated result.

Library preparation was by the immunoSEQ multiplex PCR assay. Alongside multiparametric flow cytometry, deep sequencing of rearranged TCR beta loci was used to profile the T cell repertoires. TCRdb obtained this table from immuneACCESS and retained in-frame rearrangements with V and J assigned. These tables miss some clones; where compared with another copy, unresolved V genes account for less than half of the shortfall, and the remainder is unexplained. This sample is represented by roughly 45,000 clones; about 85% of them were singletons. Over 2% of the sample belongs to the ten largest clones. Per the germline V gene, MNHEY is the CDR1 and SVGAGI is the CDR2. Trimming costs V 6 bases and J 10 bases, and their ends lie 12 bases apart. Measured from the cysteine to the phenylalanine, the CDR3 is 12 residues long. This entry keeps only the CDR3 DNA: 36 bases, framed from base 1.

The sequence came from a man aged 40-49 years with gastric cancer. The source was peripheral blood, collected from a patient treated with photon-based radiotherapy. In this chain, TRBV6-5 is recombined with TRBJ1-4; a confident D gene designation cannot be given. The CDR3 in this case is CASRAPAGKLFF. The nucleotide sequence reads as follows: TGTGCCAGCAGGGCCCCCGCAGGAAAACTGTTTTTT.